This T cell receptor (beta chain) was captured in a study of Ad26.COV2.S vaccination and SARS-CoV-2 variants. Overall study context: This donor came from the COV1001 trial of Ad26.COV2.S. By the intramuscular route, Ad26.COV2.S was given once, or twice 56 days apart.

Treatment meaning: roughly 18 received Ad26.COV2.S at low or high dose, single or two shots; several received placebo; per-sample allocation not given. All samples were drawn on day 63, counting from the first vaccine or placebo injection. Trimming left V 3 bases short and J 4 bases short, with 10 bases between. Germline loops: CDR1 SGHNT, CDR2 YYREEE (reference sequence). The CDR3 sequence is 13 residues long. This clone has a single count. Repertoires were generated with immunoSEQ multiplex PCR, while TCRdb's copy carries only in-frame clones and drops some. Of about 350,000 clones listed, less than 90% were seen once; the top ten hold approximately 5.9%.

This clonotype originated in a person between 18 and 65 years old who received the Ad26.COV2.S COVID-19 vaccine or a placebo. J is TRBJ1-2 and V is TRBV5-4; possible D gene TRBD1, 6 bases. This specimen was peripheral blood, taken in a trial of Ad26.COV2.S vaccine versus placebo. The CDR3 bases are TGTGCCAGCAGCTCACCAGGGGTCTATGGCTACACCTTC. It is translated as CASSSPGVYGYTF.